The 21 T cell receptor beta chains reported below all come from one sample, sequenced in a study of cytomegalovirus exposure and HLA in healthy donors. Repertoires were generated with immunoSEQ multiplex PCR, while TCRdb's copy carries only in-frame clones and drops some. The sample holds fewer than 120,000 clones, around 89% seen once. Material: PBMCs. The receptors come from a woman in her twenties or thirties in good health and CMV-seropositive.

This chain joins TRBV29-1 and TRBJ2-5, with 11 bases fitting TRBD2. Germline V gene lookup returns CDR1 SQVTM and CDR2 ANQGSEA. The trim removed 4 bases at V and 1 base at J, leaving 2 bases unmatched. The CDR3 is made up of 14 amino acids. CDR3 loop: CSVGLAGFQETQYF. The CDR3 DNA follows: TGCAGCGTTGGACTAGCGGGATTCCAAGAGACCCAGTACTTC.

The chain links TRBV7-8 to TRBJ1-5; D is ambiguous. With 1 base removed from V and 6 bases from J, the gap between germline ends came to 10 bases. Germline CDR1 reads SGHVS; CDR2 reads FQNEAQ. The CDR3 is 14 amino acids. The CDR3 sequence: CASSLGRAVQPQHF. The DNA for the CDR3 is TGTGCCAGCAGCTTAGGGCGGGCGGTTCAGCCCCAGCATTTT.

The chain couples TRBV5-6 to TRBJ1-2; D not resolved. The germline CDR1 and CDR2 sequences are SGHDT and YYEEEE. With 6 bases removed from V and 4 bases from J, the gap between germline ends came to 10 bases. The CDR3 is 12 amino acids. The CDR3 reads CASNVGSYGYTF. The CDR3 DNA sequence: TGTGCCAGCAACGTCGGGTCCTATGGCTACACCTTC. The full variable domain, in which reference TRBV5-6 and TRBJ1-2 provide the parts outside the CDR3, is DAGVTQSPTHLIKTRGQQVTLRCSPKSGHDTVSWYQQALGQGPQFIFQYYEEEERQRGNFPDRFSGHQFPNYSSELNVNALLLGDSALYLCASNVGSYGYTFGSGTRLTVV.

With regard to this clone: One end of the junction varies from germline; a read error may be responsible. The chain links TRBV30 to TRBJ1-2; 11 bases fit TRBD1. The germline gives CDR1 GTSNPN, CDR2 SVGIG (reference sequence). CDR3 length: 15 residues. CDR3 loop: CAWRAGTGGSYGHTF. CDR3 in DNA: TGTGCCTGGAGGGCCGGGACAGGGGGATCCTATGGCCACACCTTC.

The chain carries TRBV4-3 and TRBJ2-7, with 9 bases lining up with TRBD2. Trimming removed 0 bases from V and 0 bases from J; junction bases left unmatched: 6. The CDR3 loop spans 17 amino acids. Per the germline V gene, CDR1 is LGHNA and CDR2 is YSLEER. The CDR3 reads CASSQDHAGGPSYEQYF. The CDR3 nucleotides read TGCGCCAGCAGCCAAGATCACGCGGGAGGGCCCTCCTACGAGCAGTACTTC.

The chain recombines TRBV9 with TRBJ1-2; D may be TRBD1 (5 bases). Trimming shortened V by 3 bases and J by 2 bases, and 17 bases separated the two germline ends. The CDR3 extends over 16 amino acids. Germline V gene data show CDR1 as SGDLS and CDR2 as YYNGEE. The CDR3 DNA is TGTGCCAGCAGCGAACCCCTGGCAGGGAAGAACTATGGCTACACCTTC. Protein product: CASSEPLAGKNYGYTF.

Only one count was recorded for this clone. The sample has other DNA sequences that encode this CDR3 too. The genes are TRBV2 and TRBJ2-5; possibly TRBD2 for D (6 bases). V gave up 5 bases and J gave up 2 bases, with 9 bases separating them. Germline V CDR1 and CDR2: SNHLY, FYNNEI. The CDR3 runs 13 residues. CDR3 sequence (DNA): TGTGCCAGCAGTAGGGACTCTCAAGAGACCCAGTACTTC. This encodes CASSRDSQETQYF.

The chain couples TRBV7-6 to TRBJ1-3, with D tentatively TRBD1 (6 bases). Between the trimmed V and J ends, which lost 5 bases and 0 bases, there was a span of 8 bases. CDR3 length equals 14 residues. Germline CDR1 reads SGHVS; CDR2 reads FNYEAQ. CDR3 sequence: CASSPDSSGNTIYF. CDR3 nucleotide sequence: TGTGCCAGCAGCCCGGACAGCTCTGGAAACACCATATATTTT. The full variable domain, rest sourced from reference TRBV7-6 and TRBJ1-3, is GAGVSQSPRYKVTKRGQDVALRCDPISGHVSLYWYRQALGQGPEFLTYFNYEAQQDKSGLPNDRFSAERPEGSISTLTIQRTEQRDSAMYRCASSPDSSGNTIYFGEGSWLTVV.

V and J are TRBV29-1 and TRBJ2-1, with D tentatively TRBD2 (5 bases). This CDR3 spans 11 amino acids. V was cut by 8 bases and J by 12 bases, with 17 bases left in between. CDR1 is SQVTM, CDR2 ANQGSEA, per germline. The CDR3 is CSCAGTEGQFF. As DNA, the CDR3 is TGCAGCTGTGCGGGCACCGAGGGGCAGTTCTTC.

This clone appeared a few times. This sequence joins TRBV10-3 and TRBJ2-7; the D gene is possibly TRBD2 (6 bases). Per germline, CDR1 ENHRY and CDR2 SYGVKD. Trimming shortened V by 0 bases and J by 12 bases, and 9 bases separated the two germline ends. The CDR3 spans 11 residues. The CDR3 coding sequence is TGTGCCATCAGTGAGTCGGGACTGCTGTACTTC. It is translated as CAISESGLLYF.

The chain couples TRBV6-1 to TRBJ2-5, with a possible D match to TRBD1 (6 bases). Trimming stripped 4 bases from V and 4 bases from J, with 7 bases between. CDR3 length: 12 amino acids. CDR1 and CDR2 from the germline V gene are MNHNS and SASEGT. The CDR3 reads CASSVGGETQYF. The CDR3 region has the DNA TGTGCCAGCAGTGTAGGGGGAGAGACCCAGTACTTC.

This chain uses TRBV4-3 with TRBJ1-6, with a weak D call TRBD1 (6 bases). The CDR3 loop spans 21 amino acids. Trimming cost V 1 base and J 5 bases, with 27 bases left between them. Germline CDR1 reads LGHNA; CDR2 reads YSLEER. This chain's CDR3 is CASSQGRGGDLGRSDNSPLHF. The CDR3 region has the DNA TGCGCCAGCAGCCAAGGAAGGGGGGGCGATCTAGGCCGGTCGGATAATTCACCCCTCCACTTT.

The chain has TRBV6-4 and TRBJ2-1, with TRBD2 identical over 11 bases. V lost 5 bases to trimming and J lost 7 bases; unmatched junction nucleotides: 7. The V gene's germline CDR1 is MRHNA and CDR2 SNTAGT. This CDR3 is built from 15 residues. CDR3: CASSTLAGATNEQFF. The DNA of the CDR3 is TGTGCCAGCAGTACACTAGCGGGAGCGACAAATGAGCAGTTCTTC.

The chain employs TRBV9 and TRBJ2-3; tentatively, D is TRBD2 (5 bases). The CDR3 runs 14 residues. V was cut by 0 bases and J by 7 bases, with 12 bases left in between. Germline CDR1 and CDR2: SGDLS and YYNGEE. CDR3 region: CASSVDPLAHTQYF. The CDR3 coding sequence is TGTGCCAGCAGCGTAGACCCGCTAGCCCATACGCAGTATTTT.

The chain recombines TRBV12-2 with TRBJ2-2; the table's TRBD2 call for D was not verified on the DNA. TRBV12-2 is assigned pseudogene status. This CDR3 is built from 17 residues. CDR3 sequence: CASRRPAGGPNTGELFF. CDR3 nucleotide sequence: TGTGCAAGTCGCAGACCAGCGGGAGGGCCCAACACCGGGGAGCTGTTTTTT.

The chain uses TRBV11-1 and TRBJ2-2; D call uncertain. Trimming removed 6 bases at V and 0 bases at J, with 14 bases between. Germline loops: CDR1 SGHAT, CDR2 FQDESV (reference sequence). CDR3 length: 16 amino acids. This CDR3 reads CASSQELLANTGELFF. The CDR3 nucleotides are TGTGCCAGCAGTCAAGAACTACTCGCGAACACCGGGGAGCTGTTTTTT.

The rearrangement joins TRBV13 to TRBJ2-3; D is undetermined. CDR1 and CDR2 from the germline V gene are PRHDT and FYEKMQ (reference sequence). The ends were cut back, 4 bases at V and 0 bases at J, with 5 bases in the middle. The CDR3 totals 13 residues. CDR3: CASSSTSTDTQYF. In DNA, the CDR3 is TGTGCCAGCAGCTCCACTAGCACAGATACGCAGTATTTT. Full variable domain (remainder filled in from reference TRBV13 and TRBJ2-3): AAGVIQSPRHLIKEKRETATLKCYPIPRHDTVYWYQQGPGQDPQFLISFYEKMQSDKGSIPDRFSAQQFSDYHSELNMSSLELGDSALYFCASSSTSTDTQYFGPGTRLTVL.

V gene TRBV5-1 combines with J gene TRBJ2-7, with D possibly being TRBD1 (8 bases). From germline, CDR1 is SGHRS and CDR2 YFSETQ. Trimming took off 4 bases at V and 1 base at J, with 15 bases between the two ends. The CDR3 totals 15 residues. CDR3 loop: CASSPYRGGSYEQYF. In DNA, the CDR3 is TGCGCCAGCAGCCCCTACAGGGGGGGGTCCTACGAGCAGTACTTC.

A single count supports this clone. The chain has TRBV18 and TRBJ2-3; maybe TRBD1 (5 bases). The V end was cut by 1 base, the J end by 0 bases, with 5 bases between. Per the germline V gene, CDR1 is KGHSH and CDR2 is LQKENI. CDR3 length: 14 residues. The CDR3 nucleotides are TGTGCCAGCTCACCACGACAGAGCACAGATACGCAGTATTTT. Translated, it gives CASSPRQSTDTQYF.

The rearrangement joins TRBV4-2 to TRBJ2-2; 11 positions match TRBD2. The germline V gene encodes CDR1 LGHNA and CDR2 YNFKEQ. The CDR3 is 18 amino acids. V gave up 1 base and J gave up 7 bases; unmatched junction bases: 11. CDR3: CASSQARSSGGRDGELFF. The CDR3 DNA follows: TGTGCCAGCAGCCAAGCGCGATCTAGCGGGGGGCGGGACGGGGAGCTGTTTTTT.

The chain carries TRBV14 and TRBJ2-7; TRBD2 might be the D (7 bases). This CDR3 is 18 amino acids long. Germline V gene data show CDR1 as SGHDN and CDR2 as FVKESK. V was pared by 0 bases and J by 5 bases, with 23 bases between. As DNA, the CDR3 is TGTGCCAGCAGCCAAGACCTTACAGGGCGGGGGAGGTCCCACGAGCAGTACTTC. It codes for CASSQDLTGRGRSHEQYF. Supplemented by reference TRBV14 and TRBJ2-7, the full variable domain reads EAGVTQFPSHSVIEKGQTVTLRCDPISGHDNLYWYRRVMGKEIKFLLHFVKESKQDESGMPNNRFLAERTGGTYSTLKVQPAELEDSGVYFCASSQDLTGRGRSHEQYFGPGTRLTVT.